This TCR beta chain was recovered during a study of blood T cells in healthy people across ages. Through a sample-barcoded 5' primer and a J-beta primer mix, a second PCR was run for roughly 6 to 12 cycles. The template-switch adaptor was a 5' adaptor with 12 random nucleotides. It tagged each cDNA molecule. TCRdb independently ran MiXCR on the 5' RACE reads; one entry per CDR3 protein. In the table there are about 690,000 distinct CDR3 sequences, around 38% of which are singletons. Whole-study results and caveats: Calculation of diversity from one million T cells yielded estimates considered to be underestimates. Any conclusive comparison of naive versus antigen-experienced cells was prevented by using unsorted PBMCs.

For this clonotype: What it binds is unknown.

The CDR3 is 21 residues long. Germline trimming cut 5 bases from V and 0 bases from J; bases unmatched to any gene: 17. The germline CDR1 and CDR2 sequences are ENHRY and SYGVKD. V gene TRBV10-3 combines with J gene TRBJ2-6, with TRBD1 matching 9 bases. This sequence originates from a man older than 75 in good health. Sequenced input: blood. In nucleotides, the CDR3 is TGTGCCATCAGTTCCCTTACAGGGGGCGGAATCCGATTCTCTGGGGCCAACGTCCTGACTTTC. This gives the protein CAISSLTGGGIRFSGANVLTF.